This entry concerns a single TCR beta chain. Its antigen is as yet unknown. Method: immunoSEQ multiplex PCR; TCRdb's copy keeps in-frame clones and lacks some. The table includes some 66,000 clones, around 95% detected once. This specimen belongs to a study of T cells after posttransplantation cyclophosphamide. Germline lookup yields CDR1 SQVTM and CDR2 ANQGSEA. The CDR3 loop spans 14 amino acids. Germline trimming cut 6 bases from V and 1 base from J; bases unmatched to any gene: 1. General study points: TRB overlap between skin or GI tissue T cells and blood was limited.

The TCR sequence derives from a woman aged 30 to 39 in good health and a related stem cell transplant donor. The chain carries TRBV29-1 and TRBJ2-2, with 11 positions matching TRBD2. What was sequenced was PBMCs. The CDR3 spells CSVGLAGNTGELFF. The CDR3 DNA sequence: TGCAGCGTCGGACTAGCGGGGAACACCGGGGAGCTGTTTTTT.